A single sample is the source of the 31 T cell receptor beta chains below, sequenced in a study of spatial heterogeneity in lung cancer. General study results and limits: Counts that tracked tumor mutation counts were those of expanded intratumoral alpha and beta TCRs.

One entry per CDR3 protein results from TCRdb running MiXCR on the 5' RACE reads. The sample shows 15,000 or so distinct CDR3 sequences, roughly 6.6% of them seen only once. Their recognized antigens are unknown. As to time point: sample taken at primary tumor resection. The source material was lung tumor tissue, sampled at surgery. Source of these receptors: a male donor with early-stage non-small cell lung cancer.

This clonotype was found a few times. This chain connects TRBV23-1 to TRBJ2-2, with a possible D match to TRBD1 (6 bases). TRBV23-1 carries the ORF label, with uncertain function. There are 14 residues in the CDR3. Between the trimmed V and J ends, which lost 3 bases and 6 bases, there was a span of 11 bases. The CDR3 DNA reads as TGCGCCAGCAGTCACCGGGCAGGGGCCGGGGAGCTGTTTTTT. This gives the protein CASSHRAGAGELFF.

This clonotype showed up many times. The J gene is TRBJ2-3, the V gene TRBV5-6, with 8 bases aligning to TRBD1. V lost 4 bases to trimming and J lost 0 bases; unmatched junction nucleotides: 4. From germline, CDR1 is SGHDT and CDR2 YYEEEE. The CDR3 consists of 15 residues. Written as DNA, the CDR3 is TGTGCCAGCAGCCTGGGACAGGCCAGCACAGATACGCAGTATTTT. It encodes CASSLGQASTDTQYF.

Only a few counts were recorded for this clonotype. The chain employs TRBV7-8 and TRBJ1-5; 7 bases are a match to TRBD1. The CDR3 runs to 15 residues. The ends lost 3 bases at V and 1 base at J; junction bases unmatched: 3. Germline values: CDR1 SGHVS, CDR2 FQNEAQ. This chain's CDR3 is CASSFRGGSNQPQHF. CDR3 sequence (DNA): TGTGCCAGCAGCTTCCGAGGGGGCAGCAATCAGCCCCAGCATTTT.

This clonotype was recorded at least ten times. The gene calls are TRBV5-1 and TRBJ1-1; the D is unclear. Germline assignment: CDR1 SGHRS and CDR2 YFSETQ. V was cut by 0 bases and J by 0 bases, with 12 bases left in between. The CDR3 is made up of 16 amino acids. CDR3 in amino acids: CASSLEPLVLNTEAFF. The CDR3 DNA reads TGCGCCAGCAGCTTGGAGCCTCTGGTTTTGAACACTGAAGCTTTCTTT. The full variable domain, with the rest looked up from reference TRBV5-1 and TRBJ1-1, is KAGVTQTPRYLIKTRGQQVTLSCSPISGHRSVSWYQQTPGQGLQFLFEYFSETQRNKGNFPGRFSGRQFSNSRSEMNVSTLELGDSALYLCASSLEPLVLNTEAFFGQGTRLTVV.

The chain joins TRBV20-1 to TRBJ2-7; perhaps TRBD1 as D (5 bases). The CDR3 is 14 amino acids. Germline loops: CDR1 DFQATT, CDR2 SNEGSKA (reference sequence). V was shortened by 0 bases and J by 6 bases, with 15 bases between the two germline ends. The CDR3 region is CSARDRRTSPEQYV. CDR3 bases: TGCAGTGCTAGAGATAGGCGGACATCCCCCGAGCAGTACGTC.

This clonotype was counted only a few times. The chain joins TRBV12-3 or TRBV12-4 to TRBJ2-3, with a weak D call TRBD2 (6 bases). The CDR3 contains 14 residues. The V end lost 5 bases, the J end lost 0 bases, and 9 bases lay between the germline ends. CDR3 amino acids: CASSESGSTDTQYF. DNA for the CDR3: TGTGCCAGCAGTGAAAGCGGGAGCACAGATACGCAGTATTTT.

The chain is built from TRBV20-1 and TRBJ1-1; D uncertain. In germline, CDR1 is DFQATT, CDR2 SNEGSKA (reference sequence). Trimming left V 6 bases short and J 3 bases short, with 11 bases between. The CDR3 sequence is 12 residues long. CDR3 amino acids: CSARLTDTEAFF. CDR3 nucleotides: TGCAGTGCCAGATTAACTGACACTGAAGCTTTCTTT.

This clonotype was picked up a small number of times. V is TRBV20-1 and J is TRBJ1-1; no reliable D call. V lost 7 bases and J lost 8, with 17 bases in between. Germline CDR1 and CDR2: DFQATT and SNEGSKA (reference sequence). The CDR3 has 12 residues. The CDR3 loop reads CSVLSNLGEAFF. CDR3 DNA: TGCAGTGTCCTTTCAAACTTGGGGGAAGCTTTCTTT.

There are many counts of this clonotype. J is TRBJ1-1 and V is TRBV7-2, with a weak D call TRBD1 (5 bases). CDR1 is SGHTA, CDR2 FQGNSA, per germline. The germline V and J ends were trimmed by 5 bases and 4 bases, with 14 bases remaining between them. The CDR3 runs to 14 residues. CDR3 sequence reads: CASSAMTGTTEAFF. DNA of the CDR3: TGTGCCAGCAGCGCCATGACCGGGACCACTGAAGCTTTCTTT.

The V gene is TRBV28, the J gene TRBJ2-3; 10 bases align to TRBD1. V lost 7 bases and J lost 2; bases outside the gene matches: 9. The germline CDR1 and CDR2 sequences are MDHEN and SYDVKM. This CDR3 spans 16 amino acids. CDR3 DNA sequence: TGTGCCAGCACCGGCCGGGGACAGGGGTCCACAGATACGCAGTATTTT. Translated, it gives CASTGRGQGSTDTQYF.

The sample holds many counts of this clonotype. This sequence joins TRBV20-1 and TRBJ1-1; D remains ambiguous. Germline CDR1 and CDR2: DFQATT and SNEGSKA (reference sequence). The CDR3 is 13 residues long. The V end was cut by 4 bases, the J end by 0 bases, with 9 bases between. CDR3 in amino acids: CSANGRLNTEAFF. The CDR3 nucleotides read TGCAGTGCTAACGGACGGTTGAACACTGAAGCTTTCTTT.

This clonotype has at least ten counts. CDR3 sequence: CASRGAGAYTEAFF. CDR3 nucleotide sequence: TGTGCCAGCAGGGGTGCCGGCGCCTACACTGAAGCTTTCTTT. The chain is built from TRBV2 and TRBJ1-1; D is undetermined. Trimming left V 6 bases short and J 3 bases short, with 14 bases between. CDR3 length: 14 residues. Germline V gene data show CDR1 as SNHLY and CDR2 as FYNNEI.

The chain recombines TRBV27 with TRBJ1-6; D is possibly TRBD1 (6 bases). CDR3 length equals 15 residues. Germline CDR1 is MNHEY and CDR2 is SMNVEV (reference sequence). Trimming pared 5 bases from V and 7 bases from J, leaving 15 bases between. As DNA, the CDR3 is TGTGCCAGCAGTGAGACAGGAATGTCGAATTCACCCCTCCACTTT. Its translation: CASSETGMSNSPLHF.

This clonotype was seen only a few times. The genes are TRBV24-1 and TRBJ2-3; TRBD1 matches at 8 bases. The CDR3 is 17 residues long. The germline CDR1 and CDR2 sequences are KGHDR and SFDVKD. The trim removed 3 bases at V and 3 bases at J, leaving 10 bases unmatched. The CDR3 sequence is CATSDPPTWTGTDTQYF. CDR3 coding DNA: TGTGCCACCAGTGATCCCCCCACGTGGACAGGGACAGATACGCAGTATTTT.

Many counts were recorded for this clonotype. The chain carries TRBV20-1 and TRBJ2-5; 7 bases are shared with TRBD1. The V gene end was trimmed by 5 bases and the J gene end by 2 bases; junction bases not matched to a gene: 2. The CDR3 length is 12 residues. Per germline, CDR1 DFQATT and CDR2 SNEGSKA (reference sequence). The CDR3 here is CSAYRGQETQYF. CDR3 nucleotide sequence: TGCAGTGCTTACAGGGGACAAGAGACCCAGTACTTC.

The rearrangement uses TRBV11-2 and TRBJ2-3; 7 positions match TRBD2. The CDR3 length is 15 residues. The germline V gene encodes CDR1 SGHAT and CDR2 FQNNGV. Germline trimming cut 1 base from V and 2 bases from J; bases unmatched to any gene: 3. The CDR3 DNA is TGTGCCAGCAGCTTAGTAGCGGGCCTCACAGATACGCAGTATTTT. Its protein is CASSLVAGLTDTQYF.

The chain combines TRBV20-1 with TRBJ2-7, with D perhaps matching TRBD2 (5 bases). The germline V gene encodes CDR1 DFQATT and CDR2 SNEGSKA (reference sequence). V lost 1 base, J lost 2 bases, and 15 bases lay in between. The CDR3 contains 15 residues. For the CDR3, the DNA is TGCAGTGCTAGAGGGGCAAGCGGTCTTACCTACGAGCAGTACTTC. This gives the protein CSARGASGLTYEQYF.

This clonotype was picked up a small number of times. The V gene is TRBV29-1, the J gene TRBJ2-3; 8 bases agree with TRBD2. CDR1 and CDR2 (germline): SQVTM, ANQGSEA. This CDR3 comprises 13 residues. Trimming cost V 6 bases and J 7 bases; bases outside gene matches: 9. DNA of the CDR3: TGCAGCGTGGGAGCGGGGGCCGGGAATACGCAGTATTTT. As protein: CSVGAGAGNTQYF.

This clonotype occurred many times. The chain employs TRBV7-2 and TRBJ2-2, with no clear D. Germline CDR1 reads SGHTA; CDR2 reads FQGNSA. The CDR3 spans 15 residues. Between the trimmed V and J ends, which lost 5 bases and 0 bases, there was a span of 10 bases. CDR3 coding DNA: TGTGCCAGCAGCAGGACCCACGCGAACACCGGGGAGCTGTTTTTT. This translates into CASSRTHANTGELFF.

By frequency in the sample, this clonotype is medium-sized. The chain uses TRBV11-2 and TRBJ2-1, with 8 bases matching TRBD2. Germline trimming cut 1 base from V and 8 bases from J; bases unmatched to any gene: 7. The CDR3 is 15 residues long. Per the germline V gene, CDR1 is SGHAT and CDR2 is FQNNGV. CDR3 nucleotide sequence: TGTGCCAGCAGCTTAGTGGCAGCGGGAGCGCATGAGCAGTTCTTC. Protein: CASSLVAAGAHEQFF.

This clonotype was seen repeatedly, ten times or more. The V and J genes are TRBV19 and TRBJ1-3; D is unclear. The V gene lost 3 bases and the J gene lost 0 bases, with 9 bases spanning the gap. From germline, CDR1 is LNHDA and CDR2 SQIVND (reference sequence). This CDR3 has 15 residues. CDR3 sequence reads: CASSIGYDSGNTIYF. The CDR3 nucleotides are TGTGCCAGTAGTATCGGATACGACTCTGGAAACACCATATATTTT.

The rearrangement joins TRBV4-2 to TRBJ1-1; D might be TRBD1 (5 bases). Germline V gene sequence: CDR1 LGHNA, CDR2 YNFKEQ. The CDR3 consists of 14 residues. V was clipped by 0 bases and J by 9 bases, with 14 bases between them. For the CDR3, the DNA is TGTGCCAGCAGCCAAGATTGGGACCGGCAACAAGCTTTCTTT. Protein product: CASSQDWDRQQAFF.

Within the sample, this clonotype is medium-sized. The DNA for the CDR3 is TGCGCCAGCAGCCTAGACAGGAAAAATGAAAAACTGTTTTTT. Residues: CASSLDRKNEKLFF. The chain joins TRBV4-1 to TRBJ1-4; D perhaps matches TRBD1 (6 bases). CDR1 is MGHRA and CDR2 is YSYEKL in the germline V gene. The CDR3 has 14 residues. V was pared by 4 bases and J by 5 bases, with 11 bases between.

The V gene is TRBV27, the J gene TRBJ2-3; tentatively, D is TRBD1 (5 bases). V was shortened by 5 bases and J by 10 bases, with 13 bases between the two germline ends. The CDR3 is 12 residues long. Germline loops: CDR1 MNHEY, CDR2 SMNVEV (reference sequence). The CDR3 nucleotides are TGTGCCAGCAGTCCCCTAGGGGCGGCGCAGTATTTT. Its translation is CASSPLGAAQYF.

This clonotype was observed a few times. V is TRBV9 and J is TRBJ2-1; 7 nucleotides agree with TRBD2. This CDR3 spans 13 amino acids. In germline, CDR1 is SGDLS, CDR2 YYNGEE. Unmatched junction bases numbered 6, after V lost 3 bases and J lost 9 bases. The CDR3 sequence is CASSGSGGIEQFF. The CDR3 DNA is TGTGCCAGCAGCGGATCGGGAGGTATTGAGCAGTTCTTC.

This clonotype has a count of ten or more. The rearrangement links TRBV6-6 to TRBJ1-1; D possibly corresponds to TRBD1 (6 bases). The V end was cut by 4 bases, the J end by 5 bases, with 17 bases between. CDR1 and CDR2 (germline): MNHNY, SVGAGI (reference sequence). The CDR3 runs to 15 residues. CDR3 sequence (DNA): TGTGCCAGCAGTTTCAACGTCAGGGGTAGTACTGAAGCTTTCTTT. The encoded protein is CASSFNVRGSTEAFF.

By share, this clonotype ranks as medium-sized. The chain combines TRBV10-1 with TRBJ1-1; D might be TRBD1 (6 bases). The CDR3 is made up of 14 amino acids. Trimming removed 4 bases at V and 5 bases at J, with 14 bases between. The germline V gene has CDR1 WNHNN and CDR2 SYGVQD (reference sequence). CDR3 sequence: CASSVGGGNTEAFF. CDR3 nucleotides: TGCGCCAGCAGTGTCGGAGGGGGAAATACTGAAGCTTTCTTT.

The V call is TRBV7-8, the J call TRBJ2-1; D is ambiguous. From germline, CDR1 is SGHVS and CDR2 FQNEAQ. This CDR3 is built from 17 residues. V was cut by 0 bases and J by 0 bases, with 12 bases left in between. The CDR3 DNA is TGTGCCAGCAGCTTAGCGCATCAGACCAGCTCCTACAATGAGCAGTTCTTC. Protein product: CASSLAHQTSSYNEQFF.

This clonotype was recorded at least ten times. The chain combines TRBV15 with TRBJ2-7; no firm D call. The CDR3 is 14 residues long. Trimming removed 0 bases from V and 5 bases from J, with 11 bases in between. Germline-derived CDR1 and CDR2 are LNHNV and YYDKDF (reference sequence). CDR3 sequence (DNA): TGTGCCACCAGCAGAGATGATGTTCGGGACGAGCAGTACTTC. Its protein is CATSRDDVRDEQYF.

This clonotype was seen at least ten times. This sequence joins TRBV2 and TRBJ2-3; D possibly matches TRBD1 or TRBD2 (5 bases each). The CDR3 consists of 15 residues. Per the germline V gene, CDR1 is SNHLY and CDR2 is FYNNEI. V gave up 6 bases and J gave up 2 bases, with 15 bases separating them. This CDR3 reads CASSPTGTYTDTQYF. CDR3 coding DNA: TGTGCCAGCAGCCCCACCGGGACGTACACAGATACGCAGTATTTT. Variable domain in full (rest from reference TRBV2 and TRBJ2-3): EPEVTQTPSHQVTQMGQEVILRCVPISNHLYFYWYRQILGQKVEFLVSFYNNEISEKSEIFDDQFSVERPDGSNFTLKIRSTKLEDSAMYFCASSPTGTYTDTQYFGPGTRLTVL.

This sequence joins TRBV7-9 and TRBJ1-6, with D possibly matching TRBD1 (5 bases). Trimming removed 5 bases at V and 8 bases at J, with 10 bases between. CDR3 length equals 13 residues. The germline V gene encodes CDR1 SEHNR and CDR2 FQNEAQ (reference sequence). The CDR3 nucleotides read TGTGCCAGCAGCCCCGACAGATATTCACCCCTCCACTTT. This translates into CASSPDRYSPLHF.